These 20 T cell receptor beta chains came from one sample sequenced in a study of T cell repertoires in cytomegalovirus infection. TCRdb itself ran the reads through MiXCR, one entry per CDR3 protein. The table has some 700,000 distinct CDR3 sequences, roughly 35% seen once. The material sequenced was PBMCs. The receptors shown here come from a human donor in good health (CMV status not recorded). Some clones in this sample may be carry-over from other donors' samples.

The chain uses TRBV28 and TRBJ1-5, with D possibly matching TRBD1 (6 bases). Germline CDR1 reads MDHEN; CDR2 reads SYDVKM. Trimming stripped 2 bases from V and 6 bases from J, with 14 bases between. The CDR3 is 15 amino acids. CDR3 DNA sequence: TGTGCCAGCAGTTTACGGGGGCGCGGGTTTCAGCCCCAGCATTTT. As protein: CASSLRGRGFQPQHF.

V and J are TRBV6-1 and TRBJ2-2, with D tentatively TRBD2 (5 bases). V was shortened by 5 bases and J by 4 bases, with 14 bases between the two germline ends. CDR3 size: 15 residues. Germline V gene sequence: CDR1 MNHNS, CDR2 SASEGT. DNA of the CDR3: TGTGCCAGCAGTTGGCCGGCTAGCAGCACCGGGGAGCTGTTTTTT. Its protein product is CASSWPASSTGELFF.

The chain recombines TRBV28 with TRBJ2-1; TRBD2 aligns across 13 bases. The CDR3 extends over 17 amino acids. The V segment lost 2 bases and the J segment 7 bases; nucleotides outside the gene matches: 8. In germline, CDR1 is MDHEN, CDR2 SYDVKM. Here the CDR3 reads CASSLIGTSGNSNEQFF. The CDR3 DNA reads as TGTGCCAGCAGTTTAATCGGGACTAGCGGGAATAGTAATGAGCAGTTCTTC. The variable domain in full, completed from reference TRBV28 and TRBJ2-1, reads DVKVTQSSRYLVKRTGEKVFLECVQDMDHENMFWYRQDPGLGLRLIYFSYDVKMKEKGDIPEGYSVSREKKERFSLILESASTNQTSMYLCASSLIGTSGNSNEQFFGPGTRLTVL.

Ten or more counts support this clonotype. The chain links TRBV7-2 to TRBJ2-1, with TRBD1 matching 7 bases. This CDR3 has 14 residues. V trimming: 5 bases; J trimming: 2 bases; junction bases outside the gene matches: 3. Germline CDR1 reads SGHTA; CDR2 reads FQGNSA. CDR3 amino acids: CASSLDRAYNEQFF. The DNA of the CDR3 is TGTGCCAGCAGCCTCGACAGGGCCTACAATGAGCAGTTCTTC.

This clonotype was counted only a few times. The chain employs TRBV28 and TRBJ2-1, with 7 bases matching TRBD1. Germline V CDR1 and CDR2: MDHEN, SYDVKM. V lost 2 bases, J lost 4 bases, and 14 bases stayed unmatched. This CDR3 comprises 18 residues. The DNA of the CDR3 is TGTGCCAGCAGTTTAGATGGGGACGGGGACAGTGGATACAATGAGCAGTTCTTC. This sequence encodes CASSLDGDGDSGYNEQFF.

For this clonotype: This is likely a read error, given that the CDR3 carries no conserved phenylalanine or tryptophan at its end. The CDR3 DNA sequence: TGTGCCAGCAGCTCCATTGGACTGGGCCCCTACGAGCAGTACTTA. Translation gives CASSSIGLGPYEQYL. The genes are TRBV7-8 and TRBJ2-7; D might be TRBD2 (5 bases). Per the germline V gene, CDR1 is SGHVS and CDR2 is FQNEAQ. The CDR3 length is 15 residues. V lost 4 bases to trimming and J lost 2 bases, with 15 bases between them.

This chain links TRBV7-2 with TRBJ1-5; possible D gene TRBD1, 5 bases. The germline V gene has CDR1 SGHTA and CDR2 FQGNSA. The CDR3 loop spans 16 amino acids. Trimming stripped 5 bases from V and 1 base from J, with 15 bases between. The CDR3 spells CASSVERGSSNQPQHF. CDR3 sequence (DNA): TGTGCCAGCAGCGTAGAACGGGGGTCGAGCAATCAGCCCCAGCATTTT.

There are a few counts of this clonotype. The J gene is TRBJ1-5, the V gene TRBV28; D may be TRBD1 (6 bases). CDR3 length: 15 residues. Germline V gives CDR1 MDHEN, CDR2 SYDVKM. V was shortened by 3 bases and J by 0 bases, with 9 bases between the two germline ends. The CDR3 coding sequence is TGTGCCAGCAGTTTCTCCAGGGGTAGCAATCAGCCCCAGCATTTT. Translating it yields CASSFSRGSNQPQHF.

The chain couples TRBV5-1 to TRBJ2-5; 7 nucleotides align to TRBD1. Germline V gene data show CDR1 as SGHRS and CDR2 as YFSETQ. CDR3 length: 16 amino acids. Trimming took 4 bases from V and 2 from J; bases not matched to a gene: 11. The DNA of the CDR3 is TGCGCCAGCAGCGGGATCCCACAGGGGTTTCAAGAGACCCAGTACTTC. This translates into CASSGIPQGFQETQYF.

The chain joins TRBV27 to TRBJ1-5, with 11 bases lining up with TRBD1. After removal of 5 bases from V and 7 bases from J, the junction contained 16 bases not matched to a gene. Germline V CDR1 and CDR2: MNHEY, SMNVEV (reference sequence). CDR3 length: 18 amino acids. The CDR3 DNA sequence: TGTGCCAGCAGTGCTCGGACAGGGGGCGCAGCAGGTGGACAGCCCCAGCATTTT. Its translation: CASSARTGGAAGGQPQHF.

The chain combines TRBV28 with TRBJ1-6; tentatively, D is TRBD1 (5 bases). This CDR3 comprises 15 residues. Looked up from germline, CDR1 is MDHEN and CDR2 is SYDVKM. Deletions cut 5 bases from V and 7 bases from J, with 15 bases between. This CDR3 is CASSPSGRRNSPLHF. Written as DNA, the CDR3 is TGTGCCAGCAGTCCGTCGGGACGGCGAAATTCACCCCTCCACTTT.

V and J are TRBV6-1 and TRBJ2-2; TRBD1 might be the D (6 bases). CDR1 is MNHNS, CDR2 SASEGT, per germline. Trimming stripped 6 bases from V and 5 bases from J, with 10 bases between. This CDR3 contains 13 residues. The CDR3 sequence: CASRIQGTGELFF. In nucleotides, the CDR3 is TGTGCCAGCAGGATACAGGGAACCGGGGAGCTGTTTTTT.

J is TRBJ2-1 and V is TRBV5-4, with 15 bases matching TRBD2. Germline V lookup: CDR1 SGHNT, CDR2 YYREEE (reference sequence). This CDR3 contains 19 residues. Trimming at V came to 4 bases and at J to 0 bases, leaving 8 bases not matched to a gene. CDR3 bases: TGTGCCAGCAGCCAGGGACTAGCGGGGGGACCGAGCTCCTACAATGAGCAGTTCTTC. Translated, it gives CASSQGLAGGPSSYNEQFF.

CDR3 sequence: CASSFRADRPRNEQFF. As DNA, the CDR3 is TGTGCCAGCAGCTTCCGAGCGGACCGCCCTAGAAATGAGCAGTTCTTC. This sequence joins TRBV7-2 and TRBJ2-1; D may be TRBD2 (5 bases). From germline, CDR1 is SGHTA and CDR2 FQGNSA. The CDR3 contains 16 residues. Deletions cut 3 bases from V and 7 bases from J, with 19 bases between.

Note on this clonotype: Germline and junction disagree at one end, which may indicate a read error. This rearrangement joins TRBV6-6 to TRBJ2-7; D is possibly TRBD1 or TRBD2 (5 bases each). The germline CDR1 and CDR2 sequences are MNHNY and SVGAGI (reference sequence). The CDR3 is made up of 16 amino acids. The CDR3 is CVSSYEPGTPNYEQYF. The CDR3 region has the DNA TGTGTCAGCAGTTATGAACCCGGGACCCCAAACTACGAGCAGTACTTC.

The chain couples TRBV28 to TRBJ1-2, with a tentative D call TRBD1 (6 bases). Germline V gene data show CDR1 as MDHEN and CDR2 as SYDVKM. This CDR3 comprises 16 residues. Trimming pared 3 bases from V and 5 bases from J, leaving 19 bases between. The CDR3 DNA reads TGTGCCAGCAGTTTGGGGGGGCTAGGTTCGACTTATGGCTACACCTTC. The encoded protein is CASSLGGLGSTYGYTF.

This clonotype occurred a few times. This rearrangement joins TRBV20-1 to TRBJ2-1; 9 bases are a match to TRBD2. CDR1 is DFQATT, CDR2 SNEGSKA, per germline (reference sequence). CDR3 length: 14 amino acids. With 5 bases clipped from V and 5 bases from J, the junction kept 7 bases outside the gene matches. The CDR3 coding sequence is TGCAGTGCTCAAACTAGCGGGTTTAACAATGAGCAGTTCTTC. Its translation: CSAQTSGFNNEQFF.

The chain carries TRBV19 and TRBJ2-7; the match to TRBD2 covers 11 bases. From germline, CDR1 is LNHDA and CDR2 SQIVND (reference sequence). The trim removed 5 bases at V and 5 bases at J, leaving 5 bases unmatched. This CDR3 comprises 14 residues. The CDR3 region is CASSYLAGGHEQYF. The CDR3 nucleotides are TGTGCCAGTAGTTATCTAGCGGGAGGCCACGAGCAGTACTTC.

The chain links TRBV10-3 to TRBJ1-5, with 8 bases matching TRBD1. The V gene's germline CDR1 is ENHRY and CDR2 SYGVKD. The CDR3 contains 14 residues. The junction had 3 bases not matched to a gene; V was cut back by 4 bases and J by 4 bases. CDR3 nucleotides: TGTGCCATCAGTGGGACAGGGAAGAATCAGCCCCAGCATTTT. Amino acids: CAISGTGKNQPQHF.

V is TRBV7-8 and J is TRBJ2-3, with D possibly being TRBD1 (5 bases). The CDR3 totals 15 residues. Trimming stripped 1 base from V and 3 bases from J, with 11 bases between. Germline loops: CDR1 SGHVS, CDR2 FQNEAQ. The CDR3 loop is CASSLEAGWTDTQYF. In DNA form, the CDR3 reads TGTGCCAGCAGCTTAGAGGCAGGGTGGACAGATACGCAGTATTTT.